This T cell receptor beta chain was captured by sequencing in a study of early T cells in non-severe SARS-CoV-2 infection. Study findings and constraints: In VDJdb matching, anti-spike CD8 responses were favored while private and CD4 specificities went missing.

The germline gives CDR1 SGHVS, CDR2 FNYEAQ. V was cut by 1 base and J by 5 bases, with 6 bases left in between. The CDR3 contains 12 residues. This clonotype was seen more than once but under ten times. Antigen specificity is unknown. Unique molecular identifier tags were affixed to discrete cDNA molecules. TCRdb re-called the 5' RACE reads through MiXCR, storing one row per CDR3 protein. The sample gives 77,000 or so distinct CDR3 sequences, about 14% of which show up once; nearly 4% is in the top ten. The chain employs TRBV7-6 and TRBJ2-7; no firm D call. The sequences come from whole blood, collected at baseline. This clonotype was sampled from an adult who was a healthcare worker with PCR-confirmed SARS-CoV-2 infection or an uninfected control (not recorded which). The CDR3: CASSLGLNEQYF. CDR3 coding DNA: TGTGCCAGCAGCTTAGGTTTAAACGAGCAGTACTTC.